Shown below are 21 T cell receptor beta chains from a single sample sequenced in a study of PD-1 blockade in classical Hodgkin lymphoma. Time point given: cycle 4 day 1 (C4D1), after six to seven weeks of nivolumab. Each and every patient relapsed after autologous stem cell transplantation, and patients got differing brentuximab vedotin exposure. It was by magnetic negative selection that CD4+ T cells were purified from thawed PBMCs. The data were produced by immunoSEQ multiplex PCR, yet TCRdb's version contains in-frame clones alone and is incomplete. Of more than 20,000 clones listed, 72% were seen once; the top ten hold about 1.2%. The source material was CD4+ T cells from blood, sampled before the fourth cycle of nivolumab. The receptors were sampled from a human donor with classical Hodgkin lymphoma.

The J gene is TRBJ2-7, the V gene TRBV6-6; 7 positions agree with TRBD1. Trimming at V came to 6 bases and at J to 2 bases, leaving 7 bases not matched to a gene. The V gene's germline CDR1 is MNHNY and CDR2 SVGAGI (reference sequence). The CDR3 contains 14 residues. CDR3 residues: CASSQDRFPYEQYF. The CDR3, as DNA: TGTGCCAGCAGCCAGGACAGGTTTCCCTACGAGCAGTACTTC.

V and J are TRBV10-3 and TRBJ2-3, with D perhaps matching TRBD2 (7 bases). The V end lost 7 bases, the J end lost 4 bases, and 12 bases lay between the germline ends. The CDR3 extends over 13 amino acids. The V gene's germline CDR1 is ENHRY and CDR2 SYGVKD. CDR3 in DNA: TGTGCCATCAAGGGGGGGCCGGCAGATACGCAGTATTTT. It is translated as CAIKGGPADTQYF.

The chain recombines TRBV29-1 with TRBJ1-2; D is uncertain. The ends were cut back, 1 base at V and 4 bases at J, with 4 bases in the middle. Germline V gene sequence: CDR1 SQVTM, CDR2 ANQGSEA. The CDR3 is 11 residues long. The CDR3 nucleotides read TGCAGCGTTGAAGTGGGCTATGGCTACACCTTC. This sequence encodes CSVEVGYGYTF.

The rearrangement joins TRBV19 to TRBJ2-1; a weak D match, TRBD2 (7 bases). V lost 1 base and J 4 bases, leaving 17 bases between the germline ends. CDR1 is LNHDA and CDR2 is SQIVND in the germline V gene (reference sequence). The CDR3 has 17 amino acids. In nucleotides, the CDR3 is TGTGCCAGTAGTATAGGAAGGGTGAGGGGGGGGTACAATGAGCAGTTCTTC. Translation gives CASSIGRVRGGYNEQFF.

The chain employs TRBV10-3 and TRBJ2-5; 9 positions agree with TRBD2. The CDR3 length is 13 residues. Germline V gives CDR1 ENHRY, CDR2 SYGVKD. J was trimmed by 2 bases and V by 8 bases; bases with no gene match: 3. The CDR3 bases are TGTGCCATCCAGGCGGGGGGGCAAGAGACCCAGTACTTC. As protein: CAIQAGGQETQYF.

The rearrangement uses TRBV19 and TRBJ1-5, with D unresolved. Germline values: CDR1 LNHDA, CDR2 SQIVND (reference sequence). CDR3 length equals 16 residues. V dropped 2 bases and J dropped 1 base, with 12 bases sitting between them. For the CDR3, the DNA is TGTGCCAGTAGTATAAGGACCCCGAGGAGCAATCAGCCCCAGCATTTT. It encodes CASSIRTPRSNQPQHF.

The chain couples TRBV11-2 to TRBJ2-7, with D perhaps TRBD1 or TRBD2 (6 bases each). The CDR3 consists of 14 residues. Per germline, CDR1 SGHAT and CDR2 FQNNGV. The ends were cut back, 1 base at V and 2 bases at J, with 9 bases in the middle. The CDR3 here is CASSLVGGPYEQYF. CDR3 DNA sequence: TGTGCCAGCAGCTTAGTGGGGGGCCCCTACGAGCAGTACTTC.

The J gene is TRBJ2-2, the V gene TRBV7-2; tentative D call: TRBD1 (5 bases). Trimming removed 1 base at V and 5 bases at J, with 11 bases between. Germline CDR1 is SGHTA and CDR2 is FQGNSA. CDR3 length: 15 residues. The CDR3 loop is CASSLGFRDTGELFF. The CDR3 DNA reads as TGTGCCAGCAGCTTAGGATTCAGGGATACCGGGGAGCTGTTTTTT.

The rearrangement links TRBV28 to TRBJ2-5; a weak D match, TRBD1 (6 bases). The CDR3 is 14 residues long. CDR1 is MDHEN and CDR2 is SYDVKM in the germline V gene. V was shortened by 6 bases and J by 4 bases, with 15 bases between the two germline ends. Here the CDR3 reads CASSLNRVGETQYF. The CDR3 bases are TGTGCCAGCAGCCTAAACAGGGTGGGAGAGACCCAGTACTTC.

The chain uses TRBV28 and TRBJ1-4, with TRBD1 identical over 7 bases. CDR3 length: 14 residues. Germline-derived CDR1 and CDR2 are MDHEN and SYDVKM. With V trimmed by 5 bases and J by 4 bases, 4 bases remained unmatched. The CDR3 is CASSQGQYNEKLFF. As DNA, the CDR3 is TGTGCCAGCAGTCAGGGACAGTATAATGAAAAACTGTTTTTT.

This clone was counted between two and nine times. CDR3: CASRTLREGNTGELFF. The DNA of the CDR3 is TGTGCCAGCAGAACTTTAAGGGAGGGAAACACCGGGGAGCTGTTTTTT. V and J are TRBV7-2 and TRBJ2-2; 7 bases align to TRBD2. The CDR3 loop spans 16 amino acids. V lost 6 bases to trimming and J lost 2 bases; unmatched junction nucleotides: 9. The germline CDR1 and CDR2 sequences are SGHTA and FQGNSA.

The chain joins TRBV9 to TRBJ1-2, with D uncertain. CDR1 is SGDLS, CDR2 YYNGEE, per germline. V lost 4 bases to trimming and J lost 7 bases, with 11 bases between them. The CDR3 runs 12 residues. The CDR3 DNA follows: TGTGCCAGCAGCTCCCGGGGTGGTGGCTACACCTTC. This sequence encodes CASSSRGGGYTF. Full variable domain (rest looked up from reference TRBV9 and TRBJ1-2): DSGVTQTPKHLITATGQRVTLRCSPRSGDLSVYWYQQSLDQGLQFLIQYYNGEERAKGNILERFSAQQFPDLHSELNLSSLELGDSALYFCASSSRGGGYTFGSGTRLTVV.

The CDR3 DNA is TGTGCCAGCAGCTTAACCATGTCGCACTGGACAGGGAGTAACTATGGCTACACCTTC. Encoded protein: CASSLTMSHWTGSNYGYTF. The chain links TRBV7-9 to TRBJ1-2; TRBD1 agrees at 8 bases. Germline V lookup: CDR1 SEHNR, CDR2 FQNEAQ (reference sequence). The CDR3 contains 19 residues. J gave up 1 base and V 2 bases, and 15 bases lay outside the gene matches.

The chain combines TRBV5-4 with TRBJ2-1; D unresolved. Germline V lookup: CDR1 SGHNT, CDR2 YYREEE (reference sequence). V lost 6 bases and J lost 9, with 22 bases in between. This CDR3 spans 15 amino acids. The CDR3 nucleotides read TGTGCCAGCATAAATCAAGTAGATGTTTTTAGTGAGCAGTTCTTC. Residues: CASINQVDVFSEQFF.

The chain couples TRBV6-5 to TRBJ2-7, with TRBD1 matching over 10 bases. The germline gives CDR1 MNHEY, CDR2 SVGAGI. J lost 2 bases, V lost 6 bases, and 4 bases had no gene match. The CDR3 runs to 14 residues. The CDR3 spells CASRDRGPAYEQYF. CDR3 nucleotides: TGTGCCAGCAGAGACAGGGGGCCTGCCTACGAGCAGTACTTC.

V and J are TRBV28 and TRBJ2-3, with D tentatively TRBD2 (6 bases). CDR1 and CDR2 from the germline V gene are MDHEN and SYDVKM. CDR3 length equals 14 residues. V shed 0 bases and J shed 8 bases, with 12 bases lying between them. The CDR3 protein is CASSLWGNGGTQYF. The CDR3 coding sequence is TGTGCCAGCAGTTTATGGGGTAACGGGGGTACGCAGTATTTT.

The rearrangement joins TRBV11-1 to TRBJ2-3; no clear D gene. The CDR3 has 13 amino acids. V lost 0 bases, J lost 2 bases, and 3 bases lay in between. Germline CDR1 and CDR2: SGHAT and FQDESV (reference sequence). The CDR3 spells CASSLALTDTQYF. The CDR3 nucleotides are TGTGCCAGCAGCTTAGCGCTCACAGATACGCAGTATTTT. Looking up the rest from reference TRBV11-1 and TRBJ2-3 gives the full variable domain: EAEVAQSPRYKITEKSQAVAFWCDPISGHATLYWYRQILGQGPELLVQFQDESVVDDSQLPKDRFSAERLKGVDSTLKIQPAELGDSAMYLCASSLALTDTQYFGPGTRLTVL.

The rearrangement joins TRBV9 to TRBJ2-5, with a weak D call TRBD2 (6 bases). Looked up from germline, CDR1 is SGDLS and CDR2 is YYNGEE. Between the trimmed V and J ends, which lost 3 bases and 5 bases, there was a span of 17 bases. This CDR3 is 15 amino acids long. This CDR3 is CASSGSGGAWETQYF. Here the CDR3 DNA reads TGTGCCAGCAGCGGGTCAGGCGGGGCCTGGGAGACCCAGTACTTC.

The chain uses TRBV19 and TRBJ1-2; no clear D gene. This CDR3 contains 12 residues. Trimming removed 6 bases at V and 2 bases at J, with 7 bases between. The germline gives CDR1 LNHDA, CDR2 SQIVND (reference sequence). This CDR3 is CASRRHNYGYTF. CDR3 nucleotides: TGTGCCAGTAGACGACACAACTATGGCTACACCTTC.

The V and J genes are TRBV6-4 and TRBJ2-7; no firm D call. Germline V lookup: CDR1 MRHNA, CDR2 SNTAGT. Trimming removed 3 bases at V and 2 bases at J, with 5 bases between. The CDR3 is 12 residues long. The CDR3 reads CASSETPYEQYF. The DNA for the CDR3 is TGTGCCAGCAGTGAAACCCCCTACGAGCAGTACTTC.

The chain uses TRBV10-3 and TRBJ2-5; D not resolved. With 2 bases removed from V and 1 base from J, the gap between germline ends came to 17 bases. Germline CDR1 is ENHRY and CDR2 is SYGVKD. The CDR3 is made up of 17 amino acids. The CDR3 bases are TGTGCCATCAGTGAGAGAGTGGGCAGCTTCTTCCAAGAGACCCAGTACTTC. Residues: CAISERVGSFFQETQYF.